Below, one T cell receptor beta chain is given with its context. Its antigen remains unknown. These data come from a study of OX40 agonist ivuxolimab in advanced cancers. Study-wide context: Ivuxolimab, an antibody acting as an agonist of OX40 (CD134), was used to treat patients. People in dose escalation had one of these cancers: hepatocellular carcinoma, melanoma, renal cell or head and neck cancer. General study results and limits: Clonal expansion was seen in CD4+ and CD8+ blood T cells by week 6 at 0.1 to 3.0 mg/kg.

Using immunoSEQ multiplex PCR, the repertoire was profiled, and TCRdb retains in-frame clones only, with some absent. The table has some 100,000 clones, around four fifths seen once. The V gene's germline CDR1 is SGHTA and CDR2 FQGNSA. This CDR3 has 14 residues. With 5 bases removed from V and 8 bases from J, the gap between germline ends came to 16 bases. This material consisted of CD4+ or CD8+ T cells sorted from blood, taken in a trial of the OX40 agonist ivuxolimab. The TCR comes from an adult with an advanced solid tumor such as melanoma, head and neck, liver or kidney cancer. The V and J genes are TRBV7-2 and TRBJ2-4; no clear D gene. The CDR3 region has the DNA TGTGCCAGCAGCCTAGAAGATGCAGGCGACATTCAGTACTTC. Its protein is CASSLEDAGDIQYF.